The 2 T cell receptor beta chains below come from one sample, sequenced in a study of early T cells in non-severe SARS-CoV-2 infection. MiXCR, applied by TCRdb to the 5' RACE reads, yields one record per CDR3 protein. The data contain some 60,000 distinct CDR3 sequences, roughly a tenth of them seen just once; the ten biggest clones take up 8% to 9%. The sample was whole blood. The source is an adult who was a healthcare worker with PCR-confirmed SARS-CoV-2 infection or an uninfected control (not recorded which).

Ten or more counts support this clonotype. This chain uses TRBV7-8 with TRBJ1-4; weak D call: TRBD1 (5 bases). CDR3 length: 13 residues. Trimming left V 4 bases short and J 13 bases short, with 16 bases between. CDR1 and CDR2 (germline): SGHVS, FQNEAQ. The CDR3 bases are TGTGCCAGCAGCTCGCCCGGGGAAAGGGGACTGTTTTTT. It translates to CASSSPGERGLFF.

This clonotype was recorded many times. The CDR3 reads CASSLFDRELTDTQYF. As DNA, the CDR3 is TGTGCCAGCAGCTTATTCGACAGGGAGCTCACAGATACGCAGTATTTT. V gene TRBV5-4 combines with J gene TRBJ2-3, with 7 bases that match TRBD1. Unmatched junction bases numbered 8, after V lost 2 bases and J lost 2 bases. The CDR3 loop spans 16 amino acids. Germline CDR1 and CDR2: SGHNT and YYREEE (reference sequence).